Listed below are T cell receptor beta chains from one sample, sequenced in a study of cytomegalovirus exposure and HLA in healthy donors. Assay: immunoSEQ multiplex PCR; the TCRdb copy retains only in-frame clones and omits some. The sample holds 150,000 to 200,000 clones, about 80% seen once. The material sequenced was PBMCs. The origin of the receptors is a woman aged 35 to 49 in good health and CMV-seronegative. Each CDR3 is given with its conserved first and last residue. Each record gives: clone size, J gene, CDR3 length, V gene, D gene, CDR3 protein, CDR3 DNA. D genes are given only for firm matches. Only part of the rows carry a size: once, few, many, or a class if the clone is expanded.

abundance: once; j_gene: TRBJ1-2; len: 11; v_gene: TRBV6-5; d_gene: TRBD1; CDR3aa: CASGTEYGYTF; CDR3nt: TGTGCCAGCGGGACAGAGTATGGCTACACCTTC
abundance: NA; j_gene: TRBJ1-2; len: 17; v_gene: TRBV5-6; d_gene: TRBD1; CDR3aa: CASSPYSGTGGSSRYTF; CDR3nt: TGTGCCAGCAGCCCGTATTCCGGGACAGGGGGCTCTTCCCGCTACACCTTC
abundance: NA; j_gene: TRBJ2-1; len: 12; v_gene: TRBV2; d_gene: NA; CDR3aa: CASYYTENEQFF; CDR3nt: TGTGCCAGCTATTACACGGAGAATGAGCAGTTCTTC
abundance: NA; j_gene: TRBJ1-2; len: 14; v_gene: TRBV19; d_gene: NA; CDR3aa: CASQQKGRARGYTF; CDR3nt: TGTGCCAGTCAACAAAAGGGGAGGGCGAGGGGCTACACCTTC
abundance: NA; j_gene: TRBJ2-1; len: 15; v_gene: TRBV4-2; d_gene: TRBD1; CDR3aa: CASSQEGQGYNEQFF; CDR3nt: TGTGCCAGCAGCCAAGAAGGACAGGGCTACAATGAGCAGTTCTTC
abundance: once; j_gene: TRBJ1-1; len: 14; v_gene: TRBV7-2; d_gene: NA; CDR3aa: CASSYGTSNTEAFF; CDR3nt: TGTGCCAGCAGCTACGGGACATCAAACACTGAAGCTTTCTTT
abundance: NA; j_gene: TRBJ2-1; len: 15; v_gene: TRBV4-2; d_gene: TRBD2; CDR3aa: CASSQGLAGGDEQFF; CDR3nt: TGTGCCAGCAGCCAGGGACTAGCGGGAGGGGATGAGCAGTTCTTC
abundance: NA; j_gene: TRBJ2-7; len: 15; v_gene: TRBV5-1; d_gene: NA; CDR3aa: CASSSGGGGPYEQYF; CDR3nt: TGCGCCAGCAGCTCAGGGGGCGGGGGCCCCTACGAGCAGTACTTC
abundance: NA; j_gene: TRBJ1-1; len: 13; v_gene: TRBV2; d_gene: NA; CDR3aa: CASKGQRNTEAFF; CDR3nt: TGTGCCAGCAAAGGACAACGGAACACTGAAGCTTTCTTT
abundance: few; j_gene: TRBJ1-4; len: 17; v_gene: TRBV27; d_gene: NA; CDR3aa: CASRRQETRGRGEKLFF; CDR3nt: TGTGCCAGCAGGAGACAGGAAACGAGGGGGAGAGGTGAAAAACTGTTTTTT
abundance: NA; j_gene: TRBJ2-7; len: 17; v_gene: TRBV19; d_gene: TRBD2; CDR3aa: CASSMGLAGALSYEQYF; CDR3nt: TGTGCCAGTAGTATGGGACTAGCGGGAGCCCTCTCCTACGAGCAGTACTTC
abundance: NA; j_gene: TRBJ2-2; len: 15; v_gene: TRBV7-9; d_gene: NA; CDR3aa: CASSFWGVLVGELFF; CDR3nt: TGTGCCAGCAGCTTTTGGGGAGTTCTCGTCGGGGAGCTGTTTTTT
abundance: NA; j_gene: TRBJ2-3; len: 16; v_gene: TRBV19; d_gene: NA; CDR3aa: CASSSRRDFFTDTQYF; CDR3nt: TGTGCCAGTAGCTCCAGACGGGACTTCTTCACAGATACGCAGTATTTT
abundance: NA; j_gene: TRBJ2-5; len: 14; v_gene: TRBV2; d_gene: NA; CDR3aa: CASTARGIQETQYF; CDR3nt: TGTGCCAGCACCGCCCGGGGGATCCAAGAGACCCAGTACTTC
abundance: NA; j_gene: TRBJ2-2; len: 16; v_gene: TRBV14; d_gene: NA; CDR3aa: CASSQDGDTNTGELFF; CDR3nt: TGTGCCAGCAGCCAAGATGGGGACACGAACACCGGGGAGCTGTTTTTT
abundance: NA; j_gene: TRBJ1-5; len: 17; v_gene: TRBV21-1; d_gene: NA; CDR3aa: CASSPLGRAFSNQPQHF; CDR3nt: TGTGCCAGCAGCCCTCTAGGCAGGGCCTTTAGCAATCAGCCCCAGCATTTT
abundance: NA; j_gene: TRBJ2-3; len: 14; v_gene: TRBV6-5; d_gene: NA; CDR3aa: CASSYSYYTDTQYF; CDR3nt: TGTGCCAGCAGTTACTCGTACTACACAGATACGCAGTATTTT
abundance: NA; j_gene: TRBJ1-2; len: 13; v_gene: TRBV5-1; d_gene: TRBD1; CDR3aa: CASSPTGDYGYTF; CDR3nt: TGCGCCAGCAGCCCGACAGGGGACTATGGCTACACCTTC
abundance: few; j_gene: TRBJ1-4; len: 14; v_gene: TRBV4-2; d_gene: NA; CDR3aa: CASSRDRRNEKLFF; CDR3nt: TGTGCCAGCAGCCGAGACCGCCGGAATGAAAAACTGTTTTTT
abundance: NA; j_gene: TRBJ2-1; len: 15; v_gene: TRBV12-5; d_gene: NA; CDR3aa: CASGDDRTHIYEQFF; CDR3nt: TGTGCTAGTGGCGATGACAGAACCCATATCTATGAGCAGTTCTTC
abundance: many; j_gene: TRBJ1-4; len: 14; v_gene: TRBV7-6; d_gene: TRBD1; CDR3aa: CASSKTGRDEKLFF; CDR3nt: TGTGCCAGCAGCAAGACAGGGCGGGACGAAAAACTGTTTTTT
abundance: few; j_gene: TRBJ1-2; len: 16; v_gene: TRBV27; d_gene: TRBD1; CDR3aa: CASNPIPSAGGHGYTF; CDR3nt: TGTGCCAGCAACCCGATCCCTTCCGCAGGGGGACATGGCTACACCTTC
abundance: NA; j_gene: TRBJ1-1; len: 13; v_gene: TRBV6-5; d_gene: NA; CDR3aa: CASSEAPTGEAFF; CDR3nt: TGTGCCAGCAGTGAAGCGCCAACAGGAGAAGCTTTCTTT
abundance: NA; j_gene: TRBJ1-1; len: 15; v_gene: TRBV7-2; d_gene: NA; CDR3aa: CASSLQPGSNTEAFF; CDR3nt: TGTGCCAGCAGCTTACAGCCAGGGTCGAACACTGAAGCTTTCTTT
abundance: NA; j_gene: TRBJ1-2; len: 14; v_gene: TRBV27; d_gene: TRBD1; CDR3aa: CASSLSGTAYGYTF; CDR3nt: TGTGCCAGCAGTTTATCTGGGACAGCCTATGGCTACACCTTC
abundance: few; j_gene: TRBJ2-1; len: 14; v_gene: TRBV10-3; d_gene: TRBD2; CDR3aa: CAISVRLADNEQFF; CDR3nt: TGTGCCATCAGTGTCCGACTAGCGGACAATGAGCAGTTCTTC
abundance: few; j_gene: TRBJ2-1; len: 17; v_gene: TRBV6-4; d_gene: TRBD1; CDR3aa: CASRGVGTANSYNEQFF; CDR3nt: TGTGCCAGCAGGGGCGTGGGGACAGCAAACTCCTACAATGAGCAGTTCTTC
abundance: NA; j_gene: TRBJ1-1; len: 15; v_gene: TRBV5-1; d_gene: NA; CDR3aa: CASSLGWGVNTEAFF; CDR3nt: TGCGCCAGCAGCTTGGGGTGGGGGGTTAACACTGAAGCTTTCTTT
abundance: few; j_gene: TRBJ2-7; len: 12; v_gene: TRBV29-1; d_gene: NA; CDR3aa: CSVGPGASEQYF; CDR3nt: TGCAGCGTTGGACCGGGAGCATCCGAGCAGTACTTC
abundance: few; j_gene: TRBJ2-1; len: 18; v_gene: TRBV9; d_gene: TRBD2; CDR3aa: CASSESLLSSGSYNEQFF; CDR3nt: TGTGCCAGCAGCGAGTCCCTCCTCTCTAGCGGCTCCTACAATGAGCAGTTCTTC
abundance: NA; j_gene: TRBJ2-1; len: 14; v_gene: TRBV5-4; d_gene: TRBD1; CDR3aa: CAGSGQGSYNEQFF; CDR3nt: TGTGCGGGGTCGGGACAGGGGTCATACAATGAGCAGTTCTTC
abundance: NA; j_gene: TRBJ2-1; len: 16; v_gene: TRBV5-1; d_gene: TRBD2; CDR3aa: CASSPRLAGVNNEQFF; CDR3nt: TGCGCCAGCAGCCCACGTCTAGCGGGAGTTAACAATGAGCAGTTCTTC
abundance: NA; j_gene: TRBJ1-3; len: 16; v_gene: TRBV7-2; d_gene: NA; CDR3aa: CASSLGGGDSGNTIYF; CDR3nt: TGTGCCAGCAGCTTGGGAGGGGGGGACTCTGGAAACACCATATATTTT
abundance: NA; j_gene: TRBJ1-3; len: 20; v_gene: TRBV6-1; d_gene: TRBD1; CDR3aa: CASSEVPGQGKTYSGNTIYF; CDR3nt: TGTGCCAGCAGTGAAGTTCCGGGACAGGGGAAGACATACTCTGGAAACACCATATATTTT
abundance: once; j_gene: TRBJ1-5; len: 13; v_gene: TRBV19; d_gene: NA; CDR3aa: CASSEREAQPQHF; CDR3nt: TGTGCCAGTAGTGAGAGGGAGGCTCAGCCCCAGCATTTT
abundance: few; j_gene: TRBJ2-2; len: 16; v_gene: TRBV9; d_gene: NA; CDR3aa: CASSVGGGTNTGELFF; CDR3nt: TGTGCCAGCAGCGTAGGTGGGGGGACGAACACCGGGGAGCTGTTTTTT
abundance: few; j_gene: TRBJ2-2; len: 15; v_gene: TRBV30; d_gene: NA; CDR3aa: CAWNRLTANTGELFF; CDR3nt: TGTGCCTGGAATCGGTTAACGGCGAACACCGGGGAGCTGTTTTTT
abundance: NA; j_gene: TRBJ2-1; len: 14; v_gene: TRBV5-4; d_gene: NA; CDR3aa: CASSFFGGGGWQFF; CDR3nt: TGTGCCAGCAGCTTTTTTGGGGGAGGAGGTTGGCAGTTCTTC
abundance: once; j_gene: TRBJ2-3; len: 16; v_gene: TRBV5-6; d_gene: TRBD1; CDR3aa: CASSLGQGASTDTQYF; CDR3nt: TGTGCCAGCAGCTTGGGACAGGGGGCGAGCACAGATACGCAGTATTTT
abundance: NA; j_gene: TRBJ1-4; len: 17; v_gene: TRBV9; d_gene: TRBD1; CDR3aa: CASSVGPLTGVGEKLFF; CDR3nt: TGTGCCAGCAGCGTAGGTCCCCTTACAGGGGTGGGTGAAAAACTGTTTTTT
abundance: NA; j_gene: TRBJ1-5; len: 15; v_gene: TRBV28; d_gene: TRBD1; CDR3aa: CASRRETGDNQPQHF; CDR3nt: TGTGCCAGCAGACGTGAAACAGGGGACAATCAGCCCCAGCATTTT
abundance: NA; j_gene: TRBJ2-3; len: 16; v_gene: TRBV2; d_gene: TRBD2; CDR3aa: CASSRTSGSRTDTQCF; CDR3nt: TGTGCCAGCAGCCGGACTAGCGGGAGCCGTACAGATACGCAGTGTTTT
abundance: NA; j_gene: TRBJ2-5; len: 13; v_gene: TRBV11-3; d_gene: TRBD2; CDR3aa: CASSLPGLVTQYF; CDR3nt: TGTGCCAGCAGCCTTCCGGGACTAGTGACCCAGTACTTC
abundance: NA; j_gene: TRBJ1-1; len: 14; v_gene: TRBV7-9; d_gene: TRBD1; CDR3aa: CASSLPTGAAEAFF; CDR3nt: TGTGCCAGCAGCTTACCGACAGGGGCCGCTGAAGCTTTCTTT
abundance: NA; j_gene: TRBJ2-3; len: 13; v_gene: TRBV30; d_gene: TRBD2; CDR3aa: CAWTSGTSDTQYF; CDR3nt: TGTGCCTGGACTAGCGGGACTTCAGATACGCAGTATTTT
abundance: NA; j_gene: TRBJ1-4; len: 17; v_gene: TRBV7-9; d_gene: TRBD1; CDR3aa: CASSSHYSGQGNEKLFF; CDR3nt: TGTGCCAGCAGCTCGCACTACTCGGGACAGGGTAATGAAAAACTGTTTTTT
abundance: NA; j_gene: TRBJ2-5; len: 14; v_gene: TRBV6-1; d_gene: NA; CDR3aa: CASREVGEGETQYF; CDR3nt: TGTGCCAGCAGAGAGGTGGGAGAGGGAGAGACCCAGTACTTC
abundance: NA; j_gene: TRBJ2-2; len: 13; v_gene: TRBV7-3; d_gene: NA; CDR3aa: CASSRDGTGELFF; CDR3nt: TGTGCCAGCAGCCGAGACGGGACCGGGGAGCTGTTTTTT
abundance: once; j_gene: TRBJ2-1; len: 15; v_gene: TRBV5-1; d_gene: TRBD2; CDR3aa: CASTYVAGVDNEQFF; CDR3nt: TGCGCCAGCACCTACGTAGCGGGAGTAGACAATGAGCAGTTCTTC
abundance: NA; j_gene: TRBJ2-4; len: 14; v_gene: TRBV9; d_gene: NA; CDR3aa: CASSVAPDGDIQYF; CDR3nt: TGTGCCAGCAGCGTAGCTCCGGACGGGGACATTCAGTACTTC
abundance: NA; j_gene: TRBJ1-2; len: 12; v_gene: TRBV11-3; d_gene: NA; CDR3aa: CASSLADYGYTF; CDR3nt: TGTGCCAGCAGCTTGGCCGACTATGGCTACACCTTC
abundance: NA; j_gene: TRBJ1-4; len: 12; v_gene: TRBV18; d_gene: TRBD1; CDR3aa: CASSLNQGELFF; CDR3nt: TGTGCCAGCTCACTCAATCAGGGGGAACTGTTTTTT
abundance: NA; j_gene: TRBJ2-3; len: 18; v_gene: TRBV9; d_gene: NA; CDR3aa: CASSVATGREHGEDTQYF; CDR3nt: TGTGCCAGCAGCGTAGCTACGGGACGGGAGCACGGAGAAGATACGCAGTATTTT
abundance: few; j_gene: TRBJ2-3; len: 15; v_gene: TRBV11-3; d_gene: TRBD1; CDR3aa: CASSLAGGRTDTQYF; CDR3nt: TGTGCCAGCAGCTTAGCAGGGGGTCGCACAGATACGCAGTATTTT
abundance: NA; j_gene: TRBJ1-5; len: 15; v_gene: TRBV5-1; d_gene: NA; CDR3aa: CASRARNGNNQPQHF; CDR3nt: TGCGCCAGCAGGGCGAGGAATGGTAACAATCAGCCCCAGCATTTT
abundance: NA; j_gene: TRBJ2-7; len: 14; v_gene: TRBV5-1; d_gene: NA; CDR3aa: CASSLGPSDYEQYF; CDR3nt: TGCGCCAGCAGCTTGGGGCCCTCTGACTACGAGCAGTACTTC
abundance: NA; j_gene: TRBJ2-3; len: 15; v_gene: TRBV4-3; d_gene: NA; CDR3aa: CASSQDPRGTDTQYF; CDR3nt: TGCGCCAGCAGCCAAGACCCGCGAGGCACAGATACGCAGTATTTT
abundance: NA; j_gene: TRBJ1-5; len: 13; v_gene: TRBV4-1; d_gene: NA; CDR3aa: CASSQPGVRPQHF; CDR3nt: TGCGCCAGCAGCCAGCCAGGGGTGCGGCCCCAGCATTTT
abundance: NA; j_gene: TRBJ1-3; len: 15; v_gene: TRBV7-2; d_gene: NA; CDR3aa: CASSSAGVSGNTIYF; CDR3nt: TGTGCCAGCAGCTCGGCCGGAGTCTCTGGAAACACCATATATTTT